Below, 19 T cell receptor beta chains from the same sample are listed, as sequenced in a study of shared clonotypes between healthy human individuals. TCRdb's copy holds only in-frame clones and misses some; the assay was immunoSEQ multiplex PCR. The table includes about 1.4 million clones, roughly 96% detected once. Sequenced: naive CD4+ T cells sorted from blood. Subset specified: CD45RA+ positively selected. These TCRs come from a man aged 30-40 years in good health.

The gene calls are TRBV25-1 and TRBJ1-2; D call uncertain. This CDR3 has 12 amino acids. The V gene lost 0 bases and the J gene lost 13 bases, with 12 bases spanning the gap. CDR1 is MGHDK, CDR2 SYGVNS, per germline. This chain's CDR3 is CASSEYSRALTF. CDR3 DNA sequence: TGTGCCAGCAGTGAATATAGTAGGGCCCTCACCTTC.

The chain links TRBV7-2 to TRBJ1-1; 7 bases line up with TRBD1. Germline lookup yields CDR1 SGHTA and CDR2 FQGNSA. This CDR3 comprises 15 residues. The J segment lost 1 base and the V segment lost 4 bases, leaving 6 bases of the junction unmatched. In DNA, the CDR3 is TGTGCCAGCAGCTCGACAGGGATGAGGAACACTGAAGCTTTCTTT. It codes for CASSSTGMRNTEAFF.

To note about this clone: Other DNA sequences in the sample encode the same CDR3. The V call is TRBV5-1, the J call TRBJ2-5, with 9 bases matching TRBD2. Germline V gene data show CDR1 as SGHRS and CDR2 as YFSETQ. CDR3 length: 14 residues. The V and J ends lost 2 bases and 5 bases, in that order; junction bases with no gene match: 4. CDR3 sequence reads: CASSFSGRRETQYF. The CDR3 DNA is TGCGCCAGCAGCTTTAGCGGGAGAAGGGAGACCCAGTACTTC. Combining the CDR3 with reference TRBV5-1 and TRBJ2-5 gives the whole variable domain KAGVTQTPRYLIKTRGQQVTLSCSPISGHRSVSWYQQTPGQGLQFLFEYFSETQRNKGNFPGRFSGRQFSNSRSEMNVSTLELGDSALYLCASSFSGRRETQYFGPGTRLLVL.

On this clone itself: Other DNA sequences within the sample encode an identical CDR3. This chain links TRBV2 with TRBJ2-7; perhaps TRBD2 as D (7 bases). The germline CDR1 and CDR2 sequences are SNHLY and FYNNEI. Trimming stripped 3 bases from V and 4 bases from J, with 10 bases between. The CDR3 is 13 residues long. The CDR3 DNA sequence: TGTGCCAGCAGTGATGGGGGGGCATACGAGCAGTACTTC. Its protein product is CASSDGGAYEQYF.

V and J are TRBV10-2 and TRBJ2-7; 11 positions agree with TRBD1. V lost 6 bases and J lost 6; bases outside the gene matches: 1. Germline V gene lookup returns CDR1 WSHSY and CDR2 SAAADI. The CDR3 totals 12 residues. The chain's CDR3 is CASRDRGREQYF. The CDR3 DNA reads TGCGCCAGCAGGGACAGGGGGCGCGAGCAGTACTTC.

V and J are TRBV5-4 and TRBJ2-1; 12 nucleotides agree with TRBD1. V was pared by 4 bases and J by 0 bases, with 11 bases of the junction left unmatched. The CDR3 contains 19 residues. Germline CDR1 and CDR2: SGHNT and YYREEE (reference sequence). CDR3 coding DNA: TGTGCCAGCAGCACGGGACAGGGGGCATGGTTGCGCTCCTACAATGAGCAGTTCTTC. This sequence encodes CASSTGQGAWLRSYNEQFF.

A word on this clone: This sample also contains other DNA sequences that code for the same CDR3. As DNA, the CDR3 is TGTGCCAGCAGCTTGGAAGCGGGAGGGACCGGGGAGCTGTTTTTT. This encodes CASSLEAGGTGELFF. The chain recombines TRBV5-4 with TRBJ2-2, with TRBD2 matching 10 bases. V shed 0 bases and J 5 bases; nucleotides not matched to a gene: 1. CDR1 and CDR2 from the germline V gene are SGHNT and YYREEE (reference sequence). The CDR3 contains 15 residues.

The chain couples TRBV7-9 to TRBJ1-1; 7 bases map to TRBD1. The CDR3 is 14 amino acids. After removal of 1 base from V and 4 bases from J, the junction contained 3 bases not matched to a gene. Germline CDR1 reads SEHNR; CDR2 reads FQNEAQ (reference sequence). The CDR3 nucleotides read TGTGCCAGCAGCTTAGAACAGGGGAGCACTGAAGCTTTCTTT. Its protein product is CASSLEQGSTEAFF.

This chain joins TRBV6-1 and TRBJ2-7; the match to TRBD2 covers 7 bases. This CDR3 is built from 16 residues. V lost 1 base, J lost 2 bases, and 8 bases stayed unmatched. CDR1 is MNHNS and CDR2 is SASEGT in the germline V gene. The CDR3: CASSEGFGTITYEQYF. The CDR3 nucleotides are TGTGCCAGCAGTGAAGGGTTTGGGACTATTACCTACGAGCAGTACTTC.

The chain joins TRBV19 to TRBJ2-3; 10 bases match TRBD2. The CDR3 runs 16 residues. CDR1 is LNHDA, CDR2 SQIVND, per germline (reference sequence). With 5 bases clipped from V and 5 bases from J, the junction kept 10 bases outside the gene matches. CDR3 coding DNA: TGTGCCAGTAGTGGGTGGCTAGCGGGAGAAAGAGATACGCAGTATTTT. It yields the protein CASSGWLAGERDTQYF.

This chain uses TRBV20-1 with TRBJ2-3, with D unclear. The CDR3 is made up of 11 amino acids. Germline assignment: CDR1 DFQATT and CDR2 SNEGSKA (reference sequence). V lost 5 bases and J lost 1, with 4 bases in between. The chain's CDR3 is CSAERTDTQYF. CDR3 DNA sequence: TGCAGTGCTGAGCGCACAGATACGCAGTATTTT.

The chain uses TRBV19 and TRBJ1-5, with D perhaps matching TRBD1 (5 bases). CDR1 is LNHDA and CDR2 is SQIVND in the germline V gene (reference sequence). Trimming cost V 5 bases and J 3 bases, with 14 bases left between them. This CDR3 has 15 amino acids. CDR3 nucleotide sequence: TGTGCCAGTAGTCCCCGGGACGAGATCAATCAGCCCCAGCATTTT. Translating it yields CASSPRDEINQPQHF.

For this clone: The sample contains more than one DNA sequence encoding this CDR3. The genes are TRBV5-1 and TRBJ2-3, with D unresolved. This CDR3 is built from 13 residues. Germline loops: CDR1 SGHRS, CDR2 YFSETQ. Trimming removed 3 bases from V and 2 bases from J, with 7 bases in between. CDR3 sequence (DNA): TGCGCCAGCAGCTCGACCCTCACAGATACGCAGTATTTT. Protein sequence: CASSSTLTDTQYF.

Comments on this clone: A read error may account for a junction end that differs from germline. V usage is TRBV27 and J usage is TRBJ2-7, with 14 positions matching TRBD2. The CDR3 sequence is 14 residues long. Germline V gene data show CDR1 as MNHEY and CDR2 as SMNVEV (reference sequence). In nucleotides, the CDR3 is TGTGCCAGCAGCATGACTAGCGGGAGGGACGAGCATTACTTC. Amino acids: CASSMTSGRDEHYF.

V is TRBV2 and J is TRBJ1-2; 8 bases fit TRBD1. V lost 9 bases and J lost 5; bases outside the gene matches: 14. CDR1 and CDR2 (germline): SNHLY, FYNNEI. The CDR3 contains 15 residues. The CDR3 is CARLGGQGAWYGYTF. CDR3 DNA sequence: TGTGCCAGACTCGGAGGGCAGGGGGCTTGGTATGGCTACACCTTC.

V and J are TRBV7-9 and TRBJ1-4; no definite D call. Between the trimmed V and J ends, which lost 5 bases and 0 bases, there was a span of 7 bases. CDR3 length: 14 residues. Germline V gene lookup returns CDR1 SEHNR and CDR2 FQNEAQ (reference sequence). CDR3 sequence: CASSLKPTNEKLFF. For the CDR3, the DNA is TGTGCCAGCAGCCTCAAACCAACTAATGAAAAACTGTTTTTT. Complete variable domain (other parts from reference TRBV7-9 and TRBJ1-4): DTGVSQNPRHKITKRGQNVTFRCDPISEHNRLYWYRQTLGQGPEFLTYFQNEAQLEKSRLLSDRFSAERPKGSFSTLEIQRTEQGDSAMYLCASSLKPTNEKLFFGSGTQLSVL.

The chain joins TRBV28 to TRBJ1-1; D ambiguous. Germline V gives CDR1 MDHEN, CDR2 SYDVKM. The V gene lost 4 bases and the J gene lost 0 bases, with 9 bases spanning the gap. The CDR3 is 14 residues long. CDR3 residues: CASSSSGLNTEAFF. The CDR3 DNA follows: TGTGCCAGCAGTTCTTCAGGCCTGAACACTGAAGCTTTCTTT.

V gene TRBV2 combines with J gene TRBJ2-1, with D possibly matching TRBD1 (5 bases). This CDR3 has 15 amino acids. Trimming cost V 2 bases and J 3 bases, with 11 bases left between them. Germline V CDR1 and CDR2: SNHLY, FYNNEI. Here the CDR3 reads CASSEWQGGYNEQFF. In DNA form, the CDR3 reads TGTGCCAGCAGTGAATGGCAGGGTGGCTACAATGAGCAGTTCTTC.

This chain uses TRBV27 with TRBJ1-2; weak D call: TRBD1 (5 bases). The germline CDR1 and CDR2 sequences are MNHEY and SMNVEV (reference sequence). The CDR3 is 15 amino acids. Trimming left V 0 bases short and J 2 bases short, with 10 bases between. CDR3 loop: CASSLSWGENYGYTF. The CDR3 DNA reads TGTGCCAGCAGTTTATCGTGGGGCGAGAACTATGGCTACACCTTC.